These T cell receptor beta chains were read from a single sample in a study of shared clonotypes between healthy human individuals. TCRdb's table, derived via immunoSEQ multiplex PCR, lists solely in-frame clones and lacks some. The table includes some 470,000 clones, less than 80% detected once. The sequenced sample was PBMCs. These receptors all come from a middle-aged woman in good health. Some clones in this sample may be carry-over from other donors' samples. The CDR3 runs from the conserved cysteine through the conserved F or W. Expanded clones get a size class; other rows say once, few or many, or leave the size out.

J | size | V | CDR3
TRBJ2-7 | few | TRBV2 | CASRAGTGDYEQYF
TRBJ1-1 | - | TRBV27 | CASSLFERGQAFF
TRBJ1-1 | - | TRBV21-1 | CASSKVGILNTEAFF
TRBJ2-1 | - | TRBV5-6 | CASSTFDRAQGNEQFF
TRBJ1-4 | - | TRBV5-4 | CASSLDGTTNEKLFF
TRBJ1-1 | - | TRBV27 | CASSTRQGAVEAFF
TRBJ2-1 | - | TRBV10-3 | CAINRLASDEQFF
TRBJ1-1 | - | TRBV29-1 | CSGRQVMNTEAFF
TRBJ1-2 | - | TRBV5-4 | CASSTGTGNYGYTF
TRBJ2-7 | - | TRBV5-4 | CASSVSGYSYEQYF
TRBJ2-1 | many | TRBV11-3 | CASSLAGTGYNEQFF
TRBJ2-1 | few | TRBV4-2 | CASSPTARHEQFF
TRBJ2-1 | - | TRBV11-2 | CASSPEGSSYNEQFF
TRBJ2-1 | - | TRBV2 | CASSEWGTGWGVGNEQFF
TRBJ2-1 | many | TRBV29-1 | CSVGVGTGVNEQFF
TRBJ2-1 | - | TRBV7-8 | CASSHKLPTALLAGTAEQFF
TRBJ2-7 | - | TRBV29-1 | CSVGQRSLSYEQYF
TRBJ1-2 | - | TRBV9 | CASSVAGQGHGYTF
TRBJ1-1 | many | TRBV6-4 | CASITAYPELNTEAFF
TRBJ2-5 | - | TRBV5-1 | CASSLVLQETQYF
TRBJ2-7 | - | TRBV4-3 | CASSQNLAGGNYEQYF
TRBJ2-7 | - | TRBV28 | CASYSTTGGIYEQYF
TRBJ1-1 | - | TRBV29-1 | CSVGMGVDTEAFF
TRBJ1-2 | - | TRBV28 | CASRPQGADYGYTF
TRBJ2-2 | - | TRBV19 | CASSIGVGELFF
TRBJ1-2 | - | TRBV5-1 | CASSLEGGSGYTF
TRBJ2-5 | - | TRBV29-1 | CSARTAQETQYF
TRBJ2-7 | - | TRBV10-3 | CAISSTSGYEQYF
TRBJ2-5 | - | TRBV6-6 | CASSSTGEETQYF